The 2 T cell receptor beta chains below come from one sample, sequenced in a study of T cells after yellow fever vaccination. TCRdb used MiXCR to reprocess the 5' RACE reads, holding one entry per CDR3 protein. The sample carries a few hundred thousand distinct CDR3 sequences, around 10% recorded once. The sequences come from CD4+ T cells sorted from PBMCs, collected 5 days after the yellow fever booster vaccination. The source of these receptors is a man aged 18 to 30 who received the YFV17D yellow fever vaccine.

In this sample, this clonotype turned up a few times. In nucleotides, the CDR3 is TGTGCCACAGGACAGACTACAGATACGCAGTATTTT. It encodes CATGQTTDTQYF. V is TRBV7-9 and J is TRBJ2-3; D possibly corresponds to TRBD1 (6 bases). Between the trimmed V and J ends, which lost 10 bases and 3 bases, there was a span of 11 bases. The germline CDR1 and CDR2 sequences are SEHNR and FQNEAQ (reference sequence). The CDR3 is 12 residues long.

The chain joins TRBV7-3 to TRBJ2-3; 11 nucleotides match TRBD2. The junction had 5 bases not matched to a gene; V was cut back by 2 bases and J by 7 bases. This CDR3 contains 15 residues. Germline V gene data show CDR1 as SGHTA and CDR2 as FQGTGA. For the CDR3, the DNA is TGTGCCAGCAGCTTATCTAGCGGGGGGAGGAATACGCAGTATTTT. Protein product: CASSLSSGGRNTQYF. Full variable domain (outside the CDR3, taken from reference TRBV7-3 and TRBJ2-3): GAGVSQTPSNKVTEKGKYVELRCDPISGHTALYWYRQSLGQGPEFLIYFQGTGAADDSGLPNDRFFAVRPEGSVSTLKIQRTERGDSAVYLCASSLSSGGRNTQYFGPGTRLTVL.